Shown below are 28 T cell receptor beta chains from a single sample sequenced in a study of T cell responses to AZD1222 COVID-19 vaccine. The assay was immunoSEQ multiplex PCR, and TCRdb's table has in-frame clones only and misses some. The sample consists of 100,000 to 150,000 clones, around nine tenths of them appearing once. Source: peripheral blood, taken on day 0 of AZD1222 vaccination. The receptors originated from an adult in good health.

This chain connects TRBV5-4 to TRBJ2-1; TRBD1 agrees at 8 bases. From germline, CDR1 is SGHNT and CDR2 YYREEE (reference sequence). The V segment lost 4 bases and the J segment 4 bases; nucleotides outside the gene matches: 13. The CDR3 runs to 17 residues. The CDR3 sequence: CASSPEGQGPQYNEQFF. The CDR3 DNA reads as TGTGCCAGCAGCCCGGAAGGACAGGGCCCACAATACAATGAGCAGTTCTTC.

This clone turned up a few times. This chain connects TRBV5-6 to TRBJ2-2; no firm D call. Germline values: CDR1 SGHDT, CDR2 YYEEEE. V gave up 0 bases and J gave up 1 base, with 4 bases separating them. This CDR3 region has 14 residues. The CDR3 sequence is CASSLVWNTGELFF. CDR3 coding DNA: TGTGCCAGCAGCTTGGTATGGAACACCGGGGAGCTGTTTTTT.

V is TRBV9 and J is TRBJ1-3, with D unresolved. The CDR3 loop spans 13 amino acids. Trimming took off 0 bases at V and 8 bases at J, with 9 bases between the two ends. The germline V gene has CDR1 SGDLS and CDR2 YYNGEE. The CDR3 DNA sequence: TGTGCCAGCAGCGTAGGTGGGGTGGACACCATATATTTT. Its protein product is CASSVGGVDTIYF.

The V call is TRBV5-1, the J call TRBJ1-6; D call uncertain. Trimming took 0 bases from V and 8 from J, leaving 15 bases between them. CDR1 is SGHRS, CDR2 YFSETQ, per germline. The CDR3 covers 16 residues. The CDR3 nucleotides are TGCGCCAGCAGCTTGGGGAGTCCGGGTCGGGATTCACCCCTCCACTTT. It codes for CASSLGSPGRDSPLHF. The full variable domain, with the rest looked up from reference TRBV5-1 and TRBJ1-6, is KAGVTQTPRYLIKTRGQQVTLSCSPISGHRSVSWYQQTPGQGLQFLFEYFSETQRNKGNFPGRFSGRQFSNSRSEMNVSTLELGDSALYLCASSLGSPGRDSPLHFGNGTRLTVT.

J is TRBJ2-7 and V is TRBV27, with D perhaps matching TRBD1 (5 bases). CDR1 and CDR2 from the germline V gene are MNHEY and SMNVEV (reference sequence). This CDR3 is 15 amino acids long. Trimming pared 4 bases from V and 2 bases from J, leaving 15 bases between. This CDR3 reads CASSSSTGITYEQYF. The DNA for the CDR3 is TGTGCCAGCAGTTCCTCTACAGGAATCACCTACGAGCAGTACTTC.

The chain carries TRBV18 and TRBJ1-2, with TRBD1 identical over 7 bases. The V gene end was trimmed by 2 bases and the J gene end by 1 base; junction bases not matched to a gene: 7. Germline values: CDR1 KGHSH, CDR2 LQKENI. This CDR3 is built from 16 residues. The CDR3 spells CASSPSGQNYNYGYTF. In nucleotides, the CDR3 is TGTGCCAGCTCACCATCGGGACAGAACTATAACTATGGCTACACCTTC.

The V and J genes are TRBV7-2 and TRBJ1-5, with D maybe TRBD1 (6 bases). This CDR3 comprises 15 residues. The germline gives CDR1 SGHTA, CDR2 FQGNSA. V gave up 5 bases and J gave up 6 bases, with 17 bases separating them. CDR3 residues: CASSIRDIVGQPQHF. The CDR3 DNA is TGTGCCAGCAGCATCCGGGACATTGTAGGTCAGCCCCAGCATTTT.

This sequence joins TRBV5-4 and TRBJ2-5, with D hard to call. Per germline, CDR1 SGHNT and CDR2 YYREEE (reference sequence). This CDR3 contains 13 residues. V gave up 0 bases and J gave up 2 bases, with 5 bases separating them. CDR3 protein: CASSLARQETQYF. For the CDR3, the DNA is TGTGCCAGCAGCTTGGCCAGACAAGAGACCCAGTACTTC.

This chain joins TRBV4-3 and TRBJ1-1; possible D gene TRBD1, 5 bases. This CDR3 has 14 amino acids. V shed 1 base and J shed 5 bases, with 11 bases lying between them. The V gene's germline CDR1 is LGHNA and CDR2 YSLEER. The chain's CDR3 is CASSQGQRKTEAFF. The CDR3 bases are TGCGCCAGCAGCCAAGGACAGAGAAAAACTGAAGCTTTCTTT.

The CDR3 DNA reads TGTGCCCAAAACAGGGGGCCGAACTATGGCTACACCTTC. It is translated as CAQNRGPNYGYTF. This chain connects TRBV30 to TRBJ1-2; 9 bases are shared with TRBD1. CDR3 length: 13 amino acids. J gave up 2 bases and V 8 bases, and 6 bases lay outside the gene matches. Germline V lookup: CDR1 GTSNPN, CDR2 SVGIG (reference sequence).

The chain has TRBV4-3 and TRBJ1-2, with 10 bases matching TRBD1. The trim removed 4 bases at V and 7 bases at J, leaving 6 bases unmatched. CDR1 is LGHNA and CDR2 is YSLEER in the germline V gene. The length of the CDR3 is 14 residues. The CDR3 DNA reads as TGCGCCAGCAGCCGCACGACAGGGGGCTTTGGCTACACCTTC. Protein product: CASSRTTGGFGYTF.

V usage is TRBV6-5 and J usage is TRBJ1-3, with D unclear. V was pared by 7 bases and J by 4 bases, with 17 bases between. The CDR3 runs to 15 residues. Germline V gives CDR1 MNHEY, CDR2 SVGAGI. CDR3 DNA: TGTGCCAGCATGCCAACATGGGCCGCGGGAAACACCATATATTTT. Its translation: CASMPTWAAGNTIYF.

The chain combines TRBV27 with TRBJ2-1, with 7 positions matching TRBD2. The V gene end was trimmed by 4 bases and the J gene end by 0 bases; junction bases not matched to a gene: 6. CDR1 is MNHEY, CDR2 SMNVEV, per germline (reference sequence). This CDR3 has 16 amino acids. The CDR3 nucleotides are TGTGCCAGCAGTTCGACGGGAGGTCTCTCCTACAATGAGCAGTTCTTC. As protein: CASSSTGGLSYNEQFF.

This chain joins TRBV20-1 and TRBJ1-4; D call uncertain. Germline loops: CDR1 DFQATT, CDR2 SNEGSKA (reference sequence). V lost 3 bases, J lost 4 bases, and 18 bases lay in between. This CDR3 comprises 16 residues. The CDR3 sequence is CSASGEQSHYNEKLFF. The CDR3 region has the DNA TGCAGTGCTAGTGGGGAGCAATCCCATTATAATGAAAAACTGTTTTTT.

This chain links TRBV28 with TRBJ2-7; 8 nucleotides line up with TRBD1. The CDR3 loop spans 17 amino acids. V gave up 4 bases and J gave up 4 bases; unmatched junction bases: 15. Per germline, CDR1 MDHEN and CDR2 SYDVKM. DNA for the CDR3: TGTGCCAGCAGTTCCGTAGACCCGGGACAGGTTTTTTACGAGCAGTACTTC. This codes for CASSSVDPGQVFYEQYF.

The CDR3 nucleotides read TGCAGTGCTAGTCCCTACAGTCGCTCCTATAATTCACCCCTCCACTTT. Translation gives CSASPYSRSYNSPLHF. The chain carries TRBV20-1 and TRBJ1-6; D ambiguous. Trimming removed 3 bases at V and 0 bases at J, with 12 bases between. This CDR3 region has 16 residues. Germline V gene lookup returns CDR1 DFQATT and CDR2 SNEGSKA (reference sequence).

V gene TRBV28 combines with J gene TRBJ1-2; D uncertain. The CDR3 totals 15 residues. CDR1 MDHEN and CDR2 SYDVKM come from the germline V gene. Trimming took 5 bases from V and 1 from J, leaving 14 bases between them. The CDR3 bases are TGTGCCAGCAGTCAAGGGTTAGGACTTAACTATGGCTACACCTTC. Translating it yields CASSQGLGLNYGYTF.

The V and J genes are TRBV28 and TRBJ2-4; perhaps D is TRBD1 or TRBD2 (5 bases each). Germline loops: CDR1 MDHEN, CDR2 SYDVKM. The CDR3 sequence is 14 residues long. V shed 5 bases and J shed 12 bases, with 20 bases lying between them. The CDR3 region has the DNA TGTGCCAGCAGTAGAGAGGGGATTTGGGGTGCTCAGTACTTC. It translates to CASSREGIWGAQYF.

V is TRBV19 and J is TRBJ1-3; D is ambiguous. The germline V gene encodes CDR1 LNHDA and CDR2 SQIVND (reference sequence). Trimming left V 3 bases short and J 0 bases short, with 9 bases between. The length of the CDR3 is 15 residues. The DNA for the CDR3 is TGTGCCAGTAGTATGTGGGCCTTCTCTGGAAACACCATATATTTT. Encoded protein: CASSMWAFSGNTIYF.

The chain has TRBV5-1 and TRBJ2-7, with D perhaps matching TRBD1 or TRBD2 (5 bases each). Trimming stripped 4 bases from V and 0 bases from J, with 11 bases between. This CDR3 region has 14 residues. The germline V gene has CDR1 SGHRS and CDR2 YFSETQ. The CDR3 region is CASSQGTVSYEQYF. Written as DNA, the CDR3 is TGCGCCAGCAGCCAAGGGACGGTCTCCTACGAGCAGTACTTC.

The CDR3 loop reads CAWSVNYEQFF. The CDR3 nucleotides are TGTGCCTGGAGTGTGAATTATGAGCAGTTCTTC. The chain recombines TRBV30 with TRBJ2-1; no reliable D call. The CDR3 is 11 residues long. Germline loops: CDR1 GTSNPN, CDR2 SVGIG (reference sequence). V lost 0 bases, J lost 8 bases, and 5 bases lay in between.

The V and J genes are TRBV12-3 or TRBV12-4 and TRBJ1-2; 7 nucleotides align to TRBD1. The V gene end was trimmed by 6 bases and the J gene end by 8 bases; junction bases not matched to a gene: 6. CDR3 size: 12 residues. Here the CDR3 reads CASRRQGGGYTF. CDR3 DNA sequence: TGTGCCAGCAGGAGACAGGGTGGCGGCTACACCTTC.

In this sample, this clone turned up once. V and J are TRBV7-2 and TRBJ1-1; no reliable D call. This CDR3 has 15 residues. Trimming stripped 5 bases from V and 1 base from J, with 14 bases between. The V gene's germline CDR1 is SGHTA and CDR2 FQGNSA. The CDR3: CASSPRGRRNTEAFF. DNA for the CDR3: TGTGCCAGCAGCCCCAGAGGCAGGAGGAACACTGAAGCTTTCTTT.

This chain links TRBV5-6 with TRBJ2-1; D is uncertain. Germline V gene lookup returns CDR1 SGHDT and CDR2 YYEEEE. Trimming cost V 10 bases and J 0 bases, with 8 bases left between them. There are 12 residues in the CDR3. CDR3 sequence: CASQSSYNEQFF. The CDR3 region has the DNA TGTGCCTCCCAGAGCTCCTACAATGAGCAGTTCTTC. The complete variable domain, with remaining parts taken from reference TRBV5-6 and TRBJ2-1, reads DAGVTQSPTHLIKTRGQQVTLRCSPKSGHDTVSWYQQALGQGPQFIFQYYEEEERQRGNFPDRFSGHQFPNYSSELNVNALLLGDSALYLCASQSSYNEQFFGPGTRLTVL.

The rearrangement uses TRBV4-2 and TRBJ2-2, with 10 bases that match TRBD1. Per the germline V gene, CDR1 is LGHNA and CDR2 is YNFKEQ. The CDR3 spans 15 residues. The V and J ends lost 8 bases and 7 bases, in that order; junction bases with no gene match: 10. CDR3 nucleotide sequence: TGTGCCAGCTTCCCGGACAGGGGGGGAGGCGGGGAGCTGTTTTTT. Residues: CASFPDRGGGGELFF.

This clone occurred once. This chain uses TRBV5-6 with TRBJ1-4; D gene ambiguous. Deletions cut 2 bases from V and 5 bases from J, with 4 bases between. Germline V lookup: CDR1 SGHDT, CDR2 YYEEEE. The CDR3 runs 12 residues. The CDR3 spells CASSFMNEKLFF. DNA for the CDR3: TGTGCCAGCAGCTTTATGAATGAAAAACTGTTTTTT. Filled out from reference TRBV5-6 and TRBJ1-4, the complete variable domain reads DAGVTQSPTHLIKTRGQQVTLRCSPKSGHDTVSWYQQALGQGPQFIFQYYEEEERQRGNFPDRFSGHQFPNYSSELNVNALLLGDSALYLCASSFMNEKLFFGSGTQLSVL.

This clone was seen a single time. The rearrangement uses TRBV27 and TRBJ2-7; a weak D match, TRBD1 (6 bases). The CDR3 contains 16 residues. The ends were cut back, 6 bases at V and 0 bases at J, with 18 bases in the middle. The germline CDR1 and CDR2 sequences are MNHEY and SMNVEV (reference sequence). CDR3 loop: CASRTLQGRISYEQYF. CDR3 sequence (DNA): TGTGCCAGCAGGACGTTGCAGGGGCGAATCTCCTACGAGCAGTACTTC.

This sequence joins TRBV6-1 and TRBJ1-5; D gene uncertain. The V end lost 3 bases, the J end lost 6 bases, and 15 bases lay between the germline ends. The CDR3 extends over 15 amino acids. Germline CDR1 is MNHNS and CDR2 is SASEGT. Here the CDR3 DNA reads TGTGCCAGCAGTGAGATAGGCGGACCGGCTCAGCCCCAGCATTTT. Translating it yields CASSEIGGPAQPQHF.